This TCR beta chain was obtained from a study of control samples from healthy donors and cancer patients. Sequenced by immunoSEQ multiplex PCR; TCRdb stores in-frame clones only, minus some. Of 50,000 to 70,000 clones in the sample, roughly 87% were seen once. The ends lost 6 bases at V and 1 base at J; junction bases unmatched: 14. Per germline, CDR1 PRHDT and CDR2 FYEKMQ (reference sequence). The CDR3 totals 18 residues. The sequencing input was blood. The J gene is TRBJ2-1, the V gene TRBV13, with 8 positions matching TRBD2. The TCR originated in a man aged 45-65 years in good health. The CDR3 DNA reads TGTGCCAGCAGTACCCCGGGACTAGGGGTGGGGTCCTACAATGAGCAGTTCTTC. Its translation: CASSTPGLGVGSYNEQFF.